This T cell receptor (beta chain) was observed in a study of blood T cell repertoires in COVID-19. Turning to the study itself: Some COVID-19 samples were acute and others convalescent; all came from the United States, Italy and Spain.

This table comes from immunoSEQ multiplex PCR, and its TCRdb copy is limited to in-frame clones, with some not included. The table shows 97,000 or so clones, with roughly 80% occurring only once. Trimming shortened V by 0 bases and J by 4 bases, and 13 bases separated the two germline ends. CDR1 and CDR2 from the germline V gene are LGHNA and YNFKEQ. The length of the CDR3 is 16 residues. Sequencing used peripheral blood. The chain joins TRBV4-2 to TRBJ1-3; D unclear. The sequence was collected from a human donor in a cohort sampled during active COVID-19. As DNA, the CDR3 is TGTGCCAGCAGCCAAGATTTGTCCTCGCAGGGAAACACCATATATTTT. Protein product: CASSQDLSSQGNTIYF.